This T cell receptor (beta chain) was sequenced during a study of T cell responses to AZD1222 COVID-19 vaccine. Whole-study findings and limits: The peak T cell response came first, and repertoires were sampled only after it. Donors in the cohort were predominantly white British and more often female, and clonal diversity was possibly underestimated. Nearly half of spike-specific TCRs reportedly target variant regions that are unmutated in the B.1.351 and B.1.1.7 variants. The span of vaccine-associated CD4 TCRs extended across spike, with dominance at 160-218 and 743-854.

Concerning this clone itself: Its antigen remains unknown.

This CDR3 is built from 16 residues. The V gene lost 4 bases and the J gene lost 0 bases, with 11 bases spanning the gap. The V gene's germline CDR1 is SGHDT and CDR2 YYEEEE. Sequencing was performed with immunoSEQ multiplex PCR; in TCRdb, only in-frame clones are kept and a portion is missing. Among 60,000 to 75,000 clones, around three quarters were seen once, and the ten largest hold less than 4%. The clonotype was recovered from an adult who received the AZD1222 COVID-19 vaccine. The rearrangement uses TRBV5-6 and TRBJ1-6, with D maybe TRBD1 (5 bases). This specimen consisted of peripheral blood, obtained 28 days after the second AZD1222 dose. The CDR3 region has the DNA TGTGCCAGCAGCCGCGGGGGGGACTCCTATAATTCACCCCTCCACTTT. Amino acids: CASSRGGDSYNSPLHF.